These 21 T cell receptor beta chains originate from one sample sequenced in a study of cytomegalovirus exposure and HLA in healthy donors. It was with 60 Vbeta and 13 Jbeta primers that the PCR ran. Produced via immunoSEQ multiplex PCR; TCRdb's table is partial and in-frame only. The sample lists 40,000 to 45,000 clones, around 60% occurring once. The sequencing sample was made of PBMCs. Receptor source: a human donor in good health.

The chain joins TRBV7-6 to TRBJ2-1, with TRBD2 matching over 9 bases. The CDR3 has 18 amino acids. V was pared by 4 bases and J by 0 bases, with 10 bases of the junction left unmatched. Germline V gene lookup returns CDR1 SGHVS and CDR2 FNYEAQ. This CDR3 is CASSSYTISGSSYNEQFF. The CDR3 bases are TGTGCCAGCAGCTCTTACACCATTAGCGGGAGCTCCTACAATGAGCAGTTCTTC. The full variable domain, completed using reference TRBV7-6 and TRBJ2-1, is GAGVSQSPRYKVTKRGQDVALRCDPISGHVSLYWYRQALGQGPEFLTYFNYEAQQDKSGLPNDRFSAERPEGSISTLTIQRTEQRDSAMYRCASSSYTISGSSYNEQFFGPGTRLTVL.

The rearrangement uses TRBV5-1 and TRBJ1-1; weak D call: TRBD1 (6 bases). The V gene's germline CDR1 is SGHRS and CDR2 YFSETQ. Trimming took off 5 bases at V and 1 base at J, with 12 bases between the two ends. This CDR3 has 14 amino acids. CDR3 protein: CASSRGGANTEAFF. The DNA for the CDR3 is TGCGCCAGCAGTCGAGGGGGAGCGAACACTGAAGCTTTCTTT.

The chain has TRBV2 and TRBJ2-7; D possibly corresponds to TRBD2 (6 bases). The length of the CDR3 is 15 residues. Germline V CDR1 and CDR2: SNHLY, FYNNEI. The V and J ends lost 5 bases and 3 bases respectively, with 17 bases between them. The chain's CDR3 is CASSLPGAKNYEQYF. CDR3 in DNA: TGTGCCAGCAGTTTGCCGGGAGCAAAAAACTACGAGCAGTACTTC.

The CDR3 nucleotides read TGCAGCGTTGGGGGGGGTAAGAGTGGCCGCACAGATACGCAGTATTTT. Amino acids: CSVGGGKSGRTDTQYF. The rearrangement joins TRBV29-1 to TRBJ2-3; TRBD2 matches at 7 bases. Germline values: CDR1 SQVTM, CDR2 ANQGSEA. The ends lost 4 bases at V and 1 base at J; junction bases unmatched: 11. The CDR3 is 16 amino acids.

This clone was observed a handful of times. V and J are TRBV5-1 and TRBJ2-5; the match to TRBD1 covers 9 bases. The CDR3 totals 12 residues. The ends lost 7 bases at V and 2 bases at J; junction bases unmatched: 0. CDR1 and CDR2 (germline): SGHRS, YFSETQ. CDR3 bases: TGCGCCAGCGGGACAGGGCAAGAGACCCAGTACTTC. Protein: CASGTGQETQYF. Supplemented by reference TRBV5-1 and TRBJ2-5, the full variable domain reads KAGVTQTPRYLIKTRGQQVTLSCSPISGHRSVSWYQQTPGQGLQFLFEYFSETQRNKGNFPGRFSGRQFSNSRSEMNVSTLELGDSALYLCASGTGQETQYFGPGTRLLVL.

This rearrangement joins TRBV9 to TRBJ1-4; tentatively, D is TRBD1 (6 bases). Germline V lookup: CDR1 SGDLS, CDR2 YYNGEE. V shed 0 bases and J shed 8 bases, with 26 bases lying between them. The CDR3 is made up of 19 amino acids. This CDR3 is CASSVGWAFDQGNTEKLFF. As DNA, the CDR3 is TGTGCCAGCAGCGTAGGGTGGGCATTTGACCAGGGGAACACGGAAAAACTGTTTTTT.

V usage is TRBV29-1 and J usage is TRBJ1-5; tentative D call: TRBD1 (5 bases). V was shortened by 3 bases and J by 9 bases, with 15 bases between the two germline ends. Germline V gene sequence: CDR1 SQVTM, CDR2 ANQGSEA. The CDR3 consists of 13 residues. In DNA, the CDR3 is TGCAGCGTTGACACGTGGAGGGGAGGGCCCCAGCATTTT. It encodes CSVDTWRGGPQHF. The variable domain in full, with the rest retrieved from reference TRBV29-1 and TRBJ1-5, is SAVISQKPSRDICQRGTSLTIQCQVDSQVTMMFWYRQQPGQSLTLIATANQGSEATYESGFVIDKFPISRPNLTFSTLTVSNMSPEDSSIYLCSVDTWRGGPQHFGDGTRLSIL.

This clone was seen only once. The chain is built from TRBV5-6 and TRBJ1-5, with D hard to call. V shed 4 bases and J shed 9 bases, with 14 bases lying between them. The germline gives CDR1 SGHDT, CDR2 YYEEEE. CDR3 length equals 13 residues. The CDR3 DNA reads as TGTGCCAGCAGCACTGGTACCCCGGGGCCCCAGCATTTT. Translating gives CASSTGTPGPQHF.

The chain couples TRBV10-3 to TRBJ2-1; D may be TRBD1 (5 bases). The CDR3 loop spans 13 amino acids. V gave up 3 bases and J gave up 10 bases, with 13 bases separating them. CDR1 is ENHRY and CDR2 is SYGVKD in the germline V gene. CDR3 DNA: TGTGCCATCAGTGACCAGACAGAAGGGGAGCAGTTCTTC. This gives the protein CAISDQTEGEQFF.

The chain combines TRBV2 with TRBJ2-5; 7 bases are shared with TRBD2. The CDR3 contains 12 residues. Looked up from germline, CDR1 is SNHLY and CDR2 is FYNNEI. Unmatched junction bases numbered 5, after V lost 8 bases and J lost 5 bases. The CDR3 here is CASGRVGETQYF. CDR3 DNA sequence: TGTGCCAGCGGGAGGGTTGGGGAGACCCAGTACTTC.

CDR3 bases: TGTGCCAGCAGTGAAGCGTCGCGGGGGTGGGAGACCCAGTACTTC. Protein product: CASSEASRGWETQYF. This rearrangement joins TRBV2 to TRBJ2-5, with 7 positions matching TRBD2. Germline-derived CDR1 and CDR2 are SNHLY and FYNNEI. Trimming at V came to 0 bases and at J to 5 bases, leaving 6 bases not matched to a gene. This CDR3 is 15 amino acids long. Full variable domain (outside the CDR3, taken from reference TRBV2 and TRBJ2-5): EPEVTQTPSHQVTQMGQEVILRCVPISNHLYFYWYRQILGQKVEFLVSFYNNEISEKSEIFDDQFSVERPDGSNFTLKIRSTKLEDSAMYFCASSEASRGWETQYFGPGTRLLVL.

About this clone itself: Germline and junction disagree at one end, which may indicate a read error. The gene calls are TRBV7-7 and TRBJ2-2, with D tentatively TRBD1 (6 bases). The CDR3 sequence is 13 residues long. Germline V gene data show CDR1 as SSHAT and CDR2 as FNYEAQ (reference sequence). The DNA for the CDR3 is TGTGCTAGCAGCGCCCGGACAGTCGGGGAGCTGTTTTTT. Translated, it gives CASSARTVGELFF. The full variable domain, completed using reference TRBV7-7 and TRBJ2-2, is GAGVSQSPRYKVTKRGQDVTLRCDPISSHATLYWYQQALGQGPEFLTYFNYEAQPDKSGLPSDRFSAERPEGSISTLTIQRTEQRDSAMYRCASSARTVGELFFGEGSRLTVL.

Worth noting for this clone: Other DNA sequences of this sample code for an identical CDR3. The chain links TRBV6-1 to TRBJ1-3; D ambiguous. Trimming pared 6 bases from V and 0 bases from J, leaving 9 bases between. There are 14 residues in the CDR3. Germline loops: CDR1 MNHNS, CDR2 SASEGT. The CDR3 region is CASRARGSGNTIYF. CDR3 nucleotides: TGTGCCAGCAGGGCCCGGGGCTCTGGAAACACCATATATTTT.

The chain combines TRBV9 with TRBJ2-7, with D possibly being TRBD2 (7 bases). V was trimmed by 0 bases and J by 1 base, leaving 14 bases between them. The CDR3 has 16 amino acids. Germline V gene lookup returns CDR1 SGDLS and CDR2 YYNGEE. The DNA of the CDR3 is TGTGCCAGCAGCGTAGGGGAGGGGGGTTTGTCCTACGAGCAGTACTTC. Translated: CASSVGEGGLSYEQYF.

This clone has a handful of counts. This chain joins TRBV7-6 and TRBJ2-7, with 8 bases fitting TRBD1. CDR3 size: 14 residues. The germline V gene has CDR1 SGHVS and CDR2 FNYEAQ. V gave up 5 bases and J gave up 0 bases; unmatched junction bases: 3. The CDR3 protein is CASSNGQGSYEQYF. CDR3 nucleotide sequence: TGTGCCAGCAGCAATGGACAGGGCTCCTACGAGCAGTACTTC.

The CDR3 loop is CASCPGVRVYGYTF. CDR3 bases: TGTGCCAGTTGTCCGGGGGTGAGAGTCTATGGCTACACCTTC. The chain joins TRBV6-5 to TRBJ1-2, with D perhaps TRBD1 (5 bases). Germline CDR1 and CDR2: MNHEY and SVGAGI. V lost 9 bases and J 4 bases, leaving 18 bases between the germline ends. The CDR3 covers 14 residues.

The chain has TRBV7-8 and TRBJ1-2; TRBD1 aligns across 7 bases. This CDR3 is built from 17 residues. Germline lookup yields CDR1 SGHVS and CDR2 FQNEAQ. V shed 6 bases, J shed 0 bases, and the junction held 13 bases outside the gene matches. Here the CDR3 reads CASRPQRTGPTNYGYTF. As DNA, the CDR3 is TGTGCCAGCAGACCCCAAAGGACAGGTCCTACTAACTATGGCTACACCTTC.

V and J are TRBV7-2 and TRBJ2-1; 7 bases map to TRBD2. Trimming at V came to 4 bases and at J to 12 bases, leaving 6 bases not matched to a gene. In germline, CDR1 is SGHTA, CDR2 FQGNSA. This CDR3 region has 12 residues. In DNA, the CDR3 is TGTGCCAGCAGCTCCAACGGGGGGACGCAGTTCTTC. This gives the protein CASSSNGGTQFF. Drawing the rest from reference TRBV7-2 and TRBJ2-1, the complete variable domain is GAGVSQSPSNKVTEKGKDVELRCDPISGHTALYWYRQSLGQGLEFLIYFQGNSAPDKSGLPSDRFSAERTGGSVSTLTIQRTQQEDSAVYLCASSSNGGTQFFGPGTRLTVL.

The J gene is TRBJ2-3, the V gene TRBV4-2, with TRBD2 matching 10 bases. V gave up 0 bases and J gave up 2 bases; unmatched junction bases: 8. The CDR3 spans 18 residues. Germline V gene sequence: CDR1 LGHNA, CDR2 YNFKEQ. The CDR3, as DNA: TGTGCCAGCAGCCAAGATTGGGCTAGCGGGGGAGCCACAGATACGCAGTATTTT. This encodes CASSQDWASGGATDTQYF.

The V call is TRBV28, the J call TRBJ2-7; 9 nucleotides match TRBD1. The CDR3 is 16 residues long. CDR1 is MDHEN and CDR2 is SYDVKM in the germline V gene. V gave up 4 bases and J gave up 3 bases; unmatched junction bases: 10. The CDR3 loop reads CASSSSPGQGHYEQYF. In nucleotides, the CDR3 is TGTGCCAGCAGTTCCAGCCCGGGACAGGGTCACTACGAGCAGTACTTC.

This clone was seen a few times. CDR3 in DNA: TGTGCCAGCACGTTGCGAGGCTACACCTTC. Amino acid sequence: CASTLRGYTF. The chain employs TRBV2 and TRBJ1-2; D gene uncertain. This CDR3 spans 10 amino acids. Trimming pared 7 bases from V and 8 bases from J, leaving 8 bases between. Germline CDR1 reads SNHLY; CDR2 reads FYNNEI.